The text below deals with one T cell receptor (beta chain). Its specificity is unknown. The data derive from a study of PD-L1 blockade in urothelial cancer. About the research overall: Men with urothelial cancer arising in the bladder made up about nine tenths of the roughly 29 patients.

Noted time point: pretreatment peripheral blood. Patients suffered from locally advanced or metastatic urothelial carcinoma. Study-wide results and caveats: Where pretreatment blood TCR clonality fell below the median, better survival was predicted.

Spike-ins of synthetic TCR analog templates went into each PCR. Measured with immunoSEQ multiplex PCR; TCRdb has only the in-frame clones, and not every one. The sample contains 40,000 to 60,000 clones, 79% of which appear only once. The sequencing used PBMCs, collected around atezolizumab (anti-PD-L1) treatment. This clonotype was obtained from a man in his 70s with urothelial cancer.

CDR3 residues: CASRPDRASYEQYF. The CDR3 DNA follows: TGTGCCAGCAGACCGGACAGGGCCTCCTACGAGCAGTACTTC. The V gene is TRBV2, the J gene TRBJ2-7; 8 nucleotides agree with TRBD1. V shed 6 bases and J 0 bases; nucleotides not matched to a gene: 4. The CDR3 has 14 residues. From germline, CDR1 is SNHLY and CDR2 FYNNEI. Using reference TRBV2 and TRBJ2-7 for the parts outside the CDR3, the full variable domain is EPEVTQTPSHQVTQMGQEVILRCVPISNHLYFYWYRQILGQKVEFLVSFYNNEISEKSEIFDDQFSVERPDGSNFTLKIRSTKLEDSAMYFCASRPDRASYEQYFGPGTRLTVT.